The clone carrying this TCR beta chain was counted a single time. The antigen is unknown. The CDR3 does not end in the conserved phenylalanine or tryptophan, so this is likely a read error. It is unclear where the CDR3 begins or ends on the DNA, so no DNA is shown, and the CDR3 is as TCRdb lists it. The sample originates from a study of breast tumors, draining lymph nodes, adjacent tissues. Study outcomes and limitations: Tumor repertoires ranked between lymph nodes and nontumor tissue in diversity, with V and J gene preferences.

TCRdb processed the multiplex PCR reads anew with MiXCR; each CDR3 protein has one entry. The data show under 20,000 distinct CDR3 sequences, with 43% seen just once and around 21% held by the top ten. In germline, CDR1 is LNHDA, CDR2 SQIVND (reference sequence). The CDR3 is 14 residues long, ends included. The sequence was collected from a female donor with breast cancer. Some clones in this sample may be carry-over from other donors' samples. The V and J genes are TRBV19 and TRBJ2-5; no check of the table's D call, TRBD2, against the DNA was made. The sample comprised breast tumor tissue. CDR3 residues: CASSRPSRGYTFGS.